Presented here are 25 T cell receptor beta chains from one specimen sequenced in a study of blood T cells in healthy people across ages. With a J-beta primer mix and a sample-barcoded 5' primer, a second PCR ran about 7 to 11 cycles. MiXCR, run by TCRdb on the 5' RACE reads, gives a single entry per CDR3 protein. The sample lists about 1.5 million distinct CDR3 sequences; around 40% were seen once. The sequenced sample consisted of blood. The receptors derive from a woman younger than 30 in good health.

The chain has TRBV30 and TRBJ2-2; a weak D match, TRBD1 (5 bases). The CDR3 has 15 residues. Trimming removed 4 bases at V and 0 bases at J, with 12 bases between. The germline CDR1 and CDR2 sequences are GTSNPN and SVGIG (reference sequence). CDR3 in DNA: TGTGCCTGGAATAGGGGCTTCGCGAACACCGGGGAGCTGTTTTTT. Translation gives CAWNRGFANTGELFF.

In DNA form, the CDR3 reads TGCAGTGCTAGTGGGGAGGGCCGGACAGATACGCAGTATTTT. Its translation is CSASGEGRTDTQYF. The chain employs TRBV20-1 and TRBJ2-3; TRBD2 matches at 7 bases. The germline V gene has CDR1 DFQATT and CDR2 SNEGSKA (reference sequence). The CDR3 is 14 residues long. Trimming took 3 bases from V and 3 from J; bases not matched to a gene: 6.

The CDR3 protein is CAISRSVNRGNTGELFF. In nucleotides, the CDR3 is TGTGCCATCAGTCGGTCGGTAAACAGGGGGAACACCGGGGAGCTGTTTTTT. V is TRBV10-3 and J is TRBJ2-2; TRBD1 aligns across 7 bases. V shed 5 bases and J 1 base; nucleotides not matched to a gene: 10. Germline CDR1 ENHRY, CDR2 SYGVKD. The CDR3 spans 17 residues.

The J gene is TRBJ2-3, the V gene TRBV27; the match to TRBD2 covers 12 bases. CDR3 length: 16 residues. Germline V gene lookup returns CDR1 MNHEY and CDR2 SMNVEV (reference sequence). With V trimmed by 6 bases and J by 4 bases, 8 bases remained unmatched. The CDR3 spells CASSRPTSGRPDTQYF. The CDR3 nucleotides are TGTGCCAGCAGCCGTCCCACTAGCGGGAGGCCAGATACGCAGTATTTT.

With respect to this clonotype: The junction shows a germline mismatch at one end, possibly a read error. The CDR3 sequence is CVSSVGDSGRRDTQYF. CDR3 DNA: TGTGTCAGCAGCGTAGGGGATAGCGGGAGACGGGATACGCAGTATTTT. The chain recombines TRBV9 with TRBJ2-3; 9 bases are shared with TRBD2. CDR3 length: 16 residues. In germline, CDR1 is SGDLS, CDR2 YYNGEE.

V is TRBV7-2 and J is TRBJ2-3; the D is unclear. Germline loops: CDR1 SGHTA, CDR2 FQGNSA. The CDR3 has 15 amino acids. The V gene lost 5 bases and the J gene lost 1 base, with 13 bases spanning the gap. For the CDR3, the DNA is TGTGCCAGCAGCCCATGGGGATCGGGCACAGATACGCAGTATTTT. This sequence encodes CASSPWGSGTDTQYF. Complete variable domain (other parts from reference TRBV7-2 and TRBJ2-3): GAGVSQSPSNKVTEKGKDVELRCDPISGHTALYWYRQSLGQGLEFLIYFQGNSAPDKSGLPSDRFSAERTGGSVSTLTIQRTQQEDSAVYLCASSPWGSGTDTQYFGPGTRLTVL.

The chain uses TRBV12-3 or TRBV12-4 and TRBJ2-7; D perhaps matches TRBD2 (7 bases). The CDR3 runs 14 residues. V gave up 7 bases and J gave up 2 bases, with 15 bases separating them. In DNA form, the CDR3 reads TGTGCCAGCACATCTACGCGGGGGCCCTACGAGCAGTACTTC. The encoded protein is CASTSTRGPYEQYF.

This sequence joins TRBV9 and TRBJ2-3; 10 bases align to TRBD2. The CDR3 loop spans 16 amino acids. Germline V gene data show CDR1 as SGDLS and CDR2 as YYNGEE. J lost 2 bases, V lost 0 bases, and 3 bases had no gene match. In DNA form, the CDR3 reads TGTGCCAGCAGCGTAGGTACTAGCGGGAACACAGATACGCAGTATTTT. This codes for CASSVGTSGNTDTQYF.

A remark on this clonotype: A much larger clone lies a single base off, so this may be a read error. The chain joins TRBV6-5 to TRBJ2-1, with 12 bases matching TRBD2. CDR3 length equals 16 residues. Unmatched junction bases numbered 4, after V lost 2 bases and J lost 5 bases. Germline V gene lookup returns CDR1 MNHEY and CDR2 SVGAGI. The CDR3 loop reads CASSYGTSGSHNEQFF. CDR3 sequence (DNA): TGTGCCAGCAGTTACGGGACTAGCGGGTCTCACAATGAGCAGTTCTTC.

This clonotype was counted between two and nine times. Compared with germline, one end of the junction differs, possibly owing to a read error. This sequence joins TRBV7-7 and TRBJ2-1; TRBD2 agrees at 12 bases. The germline V gene has CDR1 SSHAT and CDR2 FNYEAQ (reference sequence). CDR3 size: 16 residues. Here the CDR3 reads CASSLATSGRYNEQFF. The DNA for the CDR3 is TGTGCTAGCAGCTTGGCAACTAGCGGGAGGTACAATGAGCAGTTCTTC.

The gene calls are TRBV20-1 and TRBJ2-3, with D maybe TRBD1 (6 bases). The V end was cut by 2 bases, the J end by 9 bases, with 18 bases between. Germline CDR1 and CDR2: DFQATT and SNEGSKA (reference sequence). The CDR3 is made up of 14 amino acids. This chain's CDR3 is CSARTGDARGTQYF. CDR3 DNA sequence: TGCAGTGCTAGAACCGGGGACGCGAGGGGGACGCAGTATTTT.

This clonotype has only a few counts. The J gene is TRBJ2-1, the V gene TRBV7-9; D possibly uses TRBD1 or TRBD2 (5 bases each). The germline V and J ends were trimmed by 5 bases and 0 bases, with 14 bases remaining between them. From germline, CDR1 is SEHNR and CDR2 FQNEAQ (reference sequence). The CDR3 has 16 residues. CDR3 DNA: TGTGCCAGCAGCCCCCGGGGCAGCTACTCCTACAATGAGCAGTTCTTC. Translated, it gives CASSPRGSYSYNEQFF. The complete variable domain, with remaining parts taken from reference TRBV7-9 and TRBJ2-1, reads DTGVSQNPRHKITKRGQNVTFRCDPISEHNRLYWYRQTLGQGPEFLTYFQNEAQLEKSRLLSDRFSAERPKGSFSTLEIQRTEQGDSAMYLCASSPRGSYSYNEQFFGPGTRLTVL.

The chain carries TRBV9 and TRBJ1-5; no definite D call. Germline V lookup: CDR1 SGDLS, CDR2 YYNGEE. V was pared by 0 bases and J by 0 bases, with 7 bases between. This CDR3 is 15 amino acids long. The CDR3 region is CASSVGEGSNQPQHF. The CDR3 DNA is TGTGCCAGCAGCGTAGGTGAGGGTAGCAATCAGCCCCAGCATTTT.

V gene TRBV20-1 combines with J gene TRBJ1-3, with D unclear. V was clipped by 7 bases and J by 1 base, with 8 bases between them. Germline V gives CDR1 DFQATT, CDR2 SNEGSKA (reference sequence). This CDR3 is built from 12 residues. The DNA for the CDR3 is TGCAGTGTTCCCATTTCTGGAAACACCATATATTTT. Translating gives CSVPISGNTIYF.

This clonotype was seen just once. The rearrangement uses TRBV5-4 and TRBJ1-1; D not certain. CDR1 is SGHNT and CDR2 is YYREEE in the germline V gene (reference sequence). There are 14 residues in the CDR3. V shed 2 bases and J shed 2 bases, with 10 bases lying between them. As DNA, the CDR3 is TGTGCCAGCAGCTTCGGACCGGTCAACACTGAAGCTTTCTTT. Translating it yields CASSFGPVNTEAFF.

V gene TRBV2 combines with J gene TRBJ2-7, with 13 bases matching TRBD2. This CDR3 contains 15 residues. V was clipped by 5 bases and J by 7 bases; unmatched bases: 8. CDR1 is SNHLY and CDR2 is FYNNEI in the germline V gene. This CDR3 is CASSSTSGGGNEQYF. CDR3 bases: TGTGCCAGCAGTTCCACTAGCGGGGGGGGTAATGAGCAGTACTTC.

This CDR3 reads CASSLELRGYGYTF. CDR3 coding DNA: TGTGCCAGCAGCTTAGAGTTACGGGGCTATGGCTACACCTTC. V usage is TRBV7-2 and J usage is TRBJ1-2; D ambiguous. The CDR3 is 14 amino acids. With 1 base removed from V and 4 bases from J, the gap between germline ends came to 10 bases. Germline CDR1 and CDR2: SGHTA and FQGNSA.

A remark on this clonotype: A much larger clone is a single base away; this may be a read error. The CDR3 DNA follows: TGTGCCAGCAGCCCCCGCGGACAGGGGGCAGCTATGGAGTTCTTC. It encodes CASSPRGQGAAMEFF. This chain connects TRBV7-8 to TRBJ2-1; 11 bases agree with TRBD1. The CDR3 has 15 residues. Germline CDR1 is SGHVS and CDR2 is FQNEAQ. J was trimmed by 14 bases and V by 5 bases; bases with no gene match: 14.

A remark on this clonotype: A much larger clone is a single base away; this may be a read error. The chain links TRBV6-5 to TRBJ2-4; D not certain. Judging by the DNA end, TRBJ2-5 fits better; the J call may be wrong. CDR1 is MNHEY, CDR2 SVGAGI, per germline. The CDR3 contains 13 residues. The CDR3 nucleotides read TGTGCCAGCAGTGACGGAAGGACAGAGACCCAGTACTTC. Its translation: CASSDGRTETQYF.

The chain is built from TRBV10-3 and TRBJ2-1; 9 bases are a match to TRBD2. The CDR3 length is 14 residues. Germline V lookup: CDR1 ENHRY, CDR2 SYGVKD. Germline trimming cut 3 bases from V and 8 bases from J; bases unmatched to any gene: 5. The CDR3 DNA is TGTGCCATCAGTGAACGCGGGGGGGCCCATGAGCAGTTCTTC. Amino acids: CAISERGGAHEQFF.

There are a few counts of this clonotype. The V and J genes are TRBV9 and TRBJ2-1; 9 nucleotides match TRBD2. The CDR3 has 16 residues. The J segment lost 4 bases and the V segment lost 2 bases, leaving 7 bases of the junction unmatched. The germline V gene has CDR1 SGDLS and CDR2 YYNGEE. The CDR3 DNA reads as TGTGCCAGCAGCGTGGGTGGACTAGCGCTTTACAATGAGCAGTTCTTC. Translation gives CASSVGGLALYNEQFF.

A remark on this clonotype: At one end the junction does not follow the germline gene, possibly because of a read error. The CDR3 loop is CASRRPQGAMLIYGYAF. The CDR3 region has the DNA TGTGCCAGCAGGCGCCCACAGGGGGCTATGCTCATCTATGGCTACGCCTTC. The chain has TRBV28 and TRBJ1-2; 9 nucleotides agree with TRBD1. Germline V lookup: CDR1 MDHEN, CDR2 SYDVKM. CDR3 length: 17 residues.

This clonotype showed up just a few times. CDR3 in amino acids: CASSFKVNTEAFF. The CDR3 bases are TGTGCCAGCAGTTTTAAGGTGAACACTGAAGCTTTCTTT. The chain has TRBV12-3 or TRBV12-4 and TRBJ1-1; D call uncertain. V lost 3 bases to trimming and J lost 0 bases, with 5 bases between them. The CDR3 length is 13 residues.

The chain is built from TRBV11-2 and TRBJ2-6; perhaps TRBD2 as D (5 bases). Germline-derived CDR1 and CDR2 are SGHAT and FQNNGV. CDR3 size: 15 residues. V was cut by 0 bases and J by 4 bases, with 7 bases left in between. CDR3 in DNA: TGTGCCAGCAGCTTAGACGGGATAGGGGCCAACGTCCTGACTTTC. Its translation: CASSLDGIGANVLTF. Complete variable domain (other parts from reference TRBV11-2 and TRBJ2-6): EAGVAQSPRYKIIEKRQSVAFWCNPISGHATLYWYQQILGQGPKLLIQFQNNGVVDDSQLPKDRFSAERLKGVDSTLKIQPAKLEDSAVYLCASSLDGIGANVLTFGAGSRLTVL.

Of note for this clonotype: A read error may account for a junction end that differs from germline. Written as DNA, the CDR3 is TGCAGCGCTCAAAGACGACAGACGTCTAACGATGGCTACACCTTC. This encodes CSAQRRQTSNDGYTF. V is TRBV29-1 and J is TRBJ1-2, with D perhaps TRBD1 (5 bases). Germline lookup yields CDR1 SQVTM and CDR2 ANQGSEA. The length of the CDR3 is 15 residues.